This T cell receptor (beta chain) was identified during a study of T cell responses to AZD1222 COVID-19 vaccine. The table came from immunoSEQ multiplex PCR; TCRdb's copy has only in-frame clones and leaves some out. The data contain 150,000 to 200,000 clones, 88% of them singletons. CDR1 is LGHDT and CDR2 is YNNKEL in the germline V gene (reference sequence). The V and J ends lost 4 bases and 4 bases, in that order; junction bases with no gene match: 6. CDR3 length: 14 amino acids. This material consisted of peripheral blood, taken on day 0 of AZD1222 vaccination. V is TRBV3-1 (or the pseudogene TRBV3-2) and J is TRBJ1-1, with 7 nucleotides matching TRBD1. This receptor was identified in an adult in good health. CDR3 nucleotides: TGTGCCAGCAGCCGGGACAGCGGGCCCACTGAAGCTTTCTTT. This encodes CASSRDSGPTEAFF.